This record covers a single T cell receptor (beta chain). What it binds is unknown. This sample is drawn from a study of cytomegalovirus exposure and HLA in healthy donors. Study-level background: Unique TCR beta sequences numbering fewer than 130 million came from approximately 180 million T cells in an earlier analysis.

Researchers ran the PCR with 60 Vbeta and 13 Jbeta primers. Data came from immunoSEQ multiplex PCR; TCRdb stores just in-frame clones and leaves some out. The sample table includes approximately 120,000 clones. Trimming took 0 bases from V and 4 from J, leaving 10 bases between them. In germline, CDR1 is SGHRS, CDR2 YFSETQ. This CDR3 contains 14 residues. The study's findings and limits: Productive rates of about 90% or about 30% were seen for most TCR beta V segments in an earlier analysis.

This receptor was identified in a man younger than 35 in good health and CMV-seronegative. What was sequenced was PBMCs. V is TRBV5-1 and J is TRBJ2-5; perhaps TRBD1 as D (5 bases). CDR3 sequence: CASSLEARVETQYF. The CDR3 DNA sequence: TGCGCCAGCAGCTTGGAGGCCAGGGTAGAGACCCAGTACTTC.